Listed below are T cell receptor beta chains from one sample, sequenced in a study of regulatory T cells in long-lasting Graves disease. TCRdb redid the calling of the multiplex PCR reads with MiXCR, one entry per CDR3 protein. The profile shows hundreds of thousands of distinct CDR3 sequences, approximately 13% of them singletons. These data also formed part of another study, on T cells in Graves' hyperthyroidism and ophthalmopathy.

The sequencing used peripheral blood mononuclear cells (PBMCs), collected at new diagnosis, from a patient treated with antithyroid drugs. The receptors were sampled from a man in his thirties or forties with Graves disease. Both conserved end residues are part of each CDR3. Fields, in order: clone size, V gene, D gene, J gene, CDR3 length, CDR3 protein, CDR3 DNA. The D gene is left open where the match is weak. Only part of the rows carry a size: once, few, many, or a class if the clone is expanded.

size: .; V: TRBV11-3; D: .; J: TRBJ2-3; length: 15; CDR3: CASSLGEGPSGTQYF; DNA: TGTGCCAGCAGCTTAGGTGAGGGACCGTCGGGTACGCAGTATTTT
size: medium-sized; V: TRBV27; D: .; J: TRBJ2-1; length: 12; CDR3: CASSPGNNEQFF; DNA: TGTGCCAGCAGTCCGGGGAACAATGAGCAGTTCTTC
size: .; V: TRBV9; D: .; J: TRBJ2-7; length: 14; CDR3: CASSVADYSYEQYF; DNA: TGTGCCAGCAGCGTAGCGGATTACTCCTACGAGCAGTACTTC
size: many; V: TRBV6-1; D: .; J: TRBJ1-5; length: 15; CDR3: CASRTTGYSNQPQHF; DNA: TGTGCCAGCAGAACGACAGGCTATAGCAATCAGCCCCAGCATTTT
size: many; V: TRBV30; D: .; J: TRBJ1-3; length: 14; CDR3: CAWSVSSSGNTIYF; DNA: TGTGCCTGGAGTGTAAGCAGCTCTGGAAACACCATATATTTT
size: .; V: TRBV20-1; D: .; J: TRBJ2-4; length: 14; CDR3: CSAHKEGAKNIQYF; DNA: TGCAGTGCTCACAAGGAGGGGGCCAAAAACATTCAGTACTTC
size: few; V: TRBV19; D: TRBD1; J: TRBJ1-6; length: 14; CDR3: CASSRDRGNSPLHF; DNA: TGTGCCAGTAGCCGGGACAGGGGGAATTCACCCCTCCACTTT
size: many; V: TRBV30; D: TRBD1; J: TRBJ1-5; length: 16; CDR3: CAWGHGTALDHRGQHF; DNA: TGTGCCTGGGGGCACGGGACAGCTCTGGATCATCGGGGCCAGCATTTT
size: .; V: TRBV12-3/TRBV12-4; D: TRBD2; J: TRBJ2-7; length: 14; CDR3: CASSLGLVNYEQYF; DNA: TGTGCCAGCAGTTTGGGACTAGTCAATTACGAGCAGTACTTC
size: many; V: TRBV7-2; D: .; J: TRBJ2-3; length: 15; CDR3: CASSLDTTTTDTQYF; DNA: TGTGCCAGCAGCTTAGATACCACAACCACAGATACGCAGTATTTT
size: few; V: TRBV12-3/TRBV12-4; D: TRBD1; J: TRBJ1-6; length: 14; CDR3: CASSEGGLNSPLHF; DNA: TGTGCCAGCAGTGAAGGGGGCTTGAATTCACCCCTCCACTTT
size: many; V: TRBV2; D: TRBD1; J: TRBJ1-2; length: 12; CDR3: CASSIDRDGYTF; DNA: TGTGCCAGCAGTATAGACAGGGACGGCTACACCTTC
size: many; V: TRBV19; D: TRBD2; J: TRBJ2-1; length: 15; CDR3: CASSSVAGGGDEQFF; DNA: TGTGCCAGTAGTAGTGTTGCGGGAGGGGGCGATGAGCAGTTCTTC
size: many; V: TRBV30; D: .; J: TRBJ1-5; length: 15; CDR3: CAWSGTFYVGQPQHF; DNA: TGTGCCTGGAGTGGAACATTCTATGTGGGTCAGCCCCAGCATTTT
size: many; V: TRBV29-1; D: TRBD2; J: TRBJ2-3; length: 15; CDR3: CSVVRLAGVTDTQYF; DNA: TGCAGCGTCGTTAGACTAGCGGGAGTCACAGATACGCAGTATTTT
size: .; V: TRBV29-1; D: .; J: TRBJ1-2; length: 14; CDR3: CSVEGAGANYGYTF; DNA: TGCAGCGTTGAAGGTGCGGGAGCTAACTATGGCTACACCTTC
size: many; V: TRBV28; D: .; J: TRBJ1-1; length: 15; CDR3: CASTLGGFRHTEAFF; DNA: TGTGCCAGCACCCTAGGGGGGTTCAGGCACACTGAAGCTTTCTTT
size: many; V: TRBV20-1; D: .; J: TRBJ1-1; length: 10; CDR3: CSAVNTEAFF; DNA: TGCAGTGCTGTGAACACTGAAGCTTTCTTT
size: many; V: TRBV7-3; D: .; J: TRBJ2-5; length: 16; CDR3: CASSLILRESLETQYF; DNA: TGTGCCAGCAGCTTAATCCTTCGGGAAAGTTTAGAGACCCAGTACTTC
size: many; V: TRBV20-1; D: TRBD2; J: TRBJ2-7; length: 15; CDR3: CSARASGRTPYEQYF; DNA: TGCAGTGCTAGAGCTAGCGGGCGGACCCCCTACGAGCAGTACTTC
size: many; V: TRBV24-1; D: .; J: TRBJ2-1; length: 12; CDR3: CATSDLVGEQFF; DNA: TGTGCCACCAGTGATTTGGTTGGTGAGCAGTTCTTC
size: .; V: TRBV7-2; D: .; J: TRBJ2-7; length: 14; CDR3: CASSYGASLYEQYF; DNA: TGTGCCAGCAGTTATGGAGCTTCCTTGTACGAGCAGTACTTC
size: many; V: TRBV7-3; D: TRBD2; J: TRBJ2-5; length: 15; CDR3: CASSLNPGGGETQYF; DNA: TGTGCCAGCAGCTTAAATCCGGGAGGGGGAGAGACCCAGTACTTC
size: many; V: TRBV29-1; D: .; J: TRBJ1-2; length: 15; CDR3: CSVEATRQGFDGYTF; DNA: TGCAGCGTTGAAGCGACGAGGCAGGGGTTTGATGGCTACACCTTC
size: many; V: TRBV20-1; D: .; J: TRBJ2-5; length: 14; CDR3: CSARDIGRLETQYF; DNA: TGCAGTGCTAGAGATATTGGGAGGTTGGAGACCCAGTACTTC